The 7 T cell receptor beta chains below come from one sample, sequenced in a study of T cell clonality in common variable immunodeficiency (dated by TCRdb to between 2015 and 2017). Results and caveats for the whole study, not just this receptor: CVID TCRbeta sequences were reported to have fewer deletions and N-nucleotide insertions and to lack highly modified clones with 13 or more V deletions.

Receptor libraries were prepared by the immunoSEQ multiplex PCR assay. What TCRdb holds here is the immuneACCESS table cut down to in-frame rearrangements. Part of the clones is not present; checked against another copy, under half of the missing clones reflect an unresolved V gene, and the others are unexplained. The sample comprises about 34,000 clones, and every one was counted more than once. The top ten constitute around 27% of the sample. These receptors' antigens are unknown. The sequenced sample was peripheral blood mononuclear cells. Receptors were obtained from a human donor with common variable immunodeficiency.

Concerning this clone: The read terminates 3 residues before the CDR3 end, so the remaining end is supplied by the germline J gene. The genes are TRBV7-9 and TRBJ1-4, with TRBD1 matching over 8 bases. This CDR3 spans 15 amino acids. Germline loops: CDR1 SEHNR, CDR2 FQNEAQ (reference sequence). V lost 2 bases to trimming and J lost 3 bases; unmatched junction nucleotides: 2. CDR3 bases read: TGTGCCAGCAGCTTACAGGGGGCTGCTAATGAAAAA. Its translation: CASSLQGAANEK. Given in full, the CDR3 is CASSLQGAANEKLFF.

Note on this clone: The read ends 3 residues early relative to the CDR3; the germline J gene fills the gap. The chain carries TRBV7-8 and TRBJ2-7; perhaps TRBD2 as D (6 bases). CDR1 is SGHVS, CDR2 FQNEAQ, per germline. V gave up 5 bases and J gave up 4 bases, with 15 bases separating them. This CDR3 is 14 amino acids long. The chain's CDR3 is CASSPAGGVYEQYF. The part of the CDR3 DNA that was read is TGTGCCAGCAGCCCCGCAGGAGGGGTATACGAG.

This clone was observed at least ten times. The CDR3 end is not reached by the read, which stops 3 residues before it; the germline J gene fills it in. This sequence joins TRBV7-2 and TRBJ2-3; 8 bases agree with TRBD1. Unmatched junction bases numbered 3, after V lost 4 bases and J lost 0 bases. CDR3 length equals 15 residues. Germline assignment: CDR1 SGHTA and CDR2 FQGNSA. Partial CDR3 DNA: TGTGCCAGCAGCTGGGGACAGGTGAGCACAGATACG. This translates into CASSWGQVSTDT. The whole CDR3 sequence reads CASSWGQVSTDTQYF. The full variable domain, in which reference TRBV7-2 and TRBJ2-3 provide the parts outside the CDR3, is GAGVSQSPSNKVTEKGKDVELRCDPISGHTALYWYRQSLGQGLEFLIYFQGNSAPDKSGLPSDRFSAERTGGSVSTLTIQRTQQEDSAVYLCASSWGQVSTDTQYFGPGTRLTVL.

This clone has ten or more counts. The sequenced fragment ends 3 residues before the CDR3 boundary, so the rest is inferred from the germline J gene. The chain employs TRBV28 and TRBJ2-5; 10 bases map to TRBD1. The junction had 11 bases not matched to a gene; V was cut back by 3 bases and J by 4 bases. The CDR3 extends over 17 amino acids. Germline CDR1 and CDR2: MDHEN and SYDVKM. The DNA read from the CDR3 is TGTGCCAGCAGTTTGGGGCTCGACAGGGGGCGCGTAGAGACC. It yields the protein CASSLGLDRGRVET. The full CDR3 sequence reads CASSLGLDRGRVETQYF.

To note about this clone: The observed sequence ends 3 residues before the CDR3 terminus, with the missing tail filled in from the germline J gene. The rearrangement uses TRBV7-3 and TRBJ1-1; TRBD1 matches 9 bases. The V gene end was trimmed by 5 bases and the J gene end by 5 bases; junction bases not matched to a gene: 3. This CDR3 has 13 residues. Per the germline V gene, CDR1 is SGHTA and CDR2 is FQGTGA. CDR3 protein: CASSQDRGTEAFF. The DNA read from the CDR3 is TGTGCCAGCAGCCAAGACAGGGGGACTGAA. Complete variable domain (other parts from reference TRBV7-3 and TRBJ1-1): GAGVSQTPSNKVTEKGKYVELRCDPISGHTALYWYRQSLGQGPEFLIYFQGTGAADDSGLPNDRFFAVRPEGSVSTLKIQRTERGDSAVYLCASSQDRGTEAFFGQGTRLTVV.

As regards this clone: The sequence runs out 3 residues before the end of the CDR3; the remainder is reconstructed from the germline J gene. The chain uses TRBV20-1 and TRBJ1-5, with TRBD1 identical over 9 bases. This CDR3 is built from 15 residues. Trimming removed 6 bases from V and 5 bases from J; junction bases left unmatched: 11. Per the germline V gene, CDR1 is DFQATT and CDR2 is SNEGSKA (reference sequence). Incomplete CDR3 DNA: TGCAGTGCCCCACCCGGACAGGGGCCATATCAGCCC. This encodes CSAPPGQGPYQP. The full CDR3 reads CSAPPGQGPYQPQHF.

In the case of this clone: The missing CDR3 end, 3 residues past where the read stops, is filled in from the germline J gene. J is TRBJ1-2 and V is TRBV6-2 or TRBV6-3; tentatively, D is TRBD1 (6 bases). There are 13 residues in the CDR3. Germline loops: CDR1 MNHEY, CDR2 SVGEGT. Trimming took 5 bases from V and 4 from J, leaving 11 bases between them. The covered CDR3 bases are TGTGCCAGCAGTACAGGGACCTCCTATGGC. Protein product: CASSTGTSYG. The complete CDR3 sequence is CASSTGTSYGYTF.